Presented here are 20 T cell receptor beta chains from one specimen sequenced in a study of read filtering for tumor transcriptome and immune sequencing. From around 0.4 ug of RNA, a library with molecular barcoded alpha/delta and beta/gamma adaptors was made. A single record per CDR3 protein comes from TCRdb applying MiXCR to the reads. The sample lists fewer than 75,000 distinct CDR3 sequences, around 20% occurring once. Sequencing input: a population of CD138-negative cells sorted from bone marrow. These TCRs come from a donor over 35 with multiple myeloma.

This clonotype was detected ten times or more. The chain is built from TRBV20-1 and TRBJ2-7; 7 bases align to TRBD1. The germline gives CDR1 DFQATT, CDR2 SNEGSKA (reference sequence). The V segment lost 0 bases and the J segment 4 bases; nucleotides outside the gene matches: 12. The CDR3 consists of 16 residues. The CDR3 region is CSARDHGTGDEYEQYF. CDR3 bases: TGCAGTGCTAGAGATCACGGCACAGGGGACGAGTACGAGCAGTACTTC.

This clonotype was seen ten or more times. The chain uses TRBV15 and TRBJ2-7; D perhaps matches TRBD1 (6 bases). This CDR3 has 14 residues. V was trimmed by 0 bases and J by 6 bases, leaving 12 bases between them. The germline gives CDR1 LNHNV, CDR2 YYDKDF (reference sequence). The CDR3 region is CATSRDYRGGEQYF. In DNA form, the CDR3 reads TGTGCCACCAGCAGAGATTATAGAGGGGGCGAGCAGTACTTC.

V is TRBV28 and J is TRBJ2-2, with 8 bases matching TRBD2. The CDR3 has 16 amino acids. Germline values: CDR1 MDHEN, CDR2 SYDVKM. With V trimmed by 1 base and J by 7 bases, 8 bases remained unmatched. In DNA form, the CDR3 reads TGTGCCAGCAGTTTATCGGCTAGCGGGCCTGGCGGGGAGCTGTTTTTT. Amino acid sequence: CASSLSASGPGGELFF.

This clonotype has ten or more counts. The chain uses TRBV28 and TRBJ1-5; D is uncertain. In germline, CDR1 is MDHEN, CDR2 SYDVKM. The CDR3 runs to 15 residues. Trimming removed 3 bases from V and 4 bases from J, with 13 bases in between. The CDR3 nucleotides read TGTGCCAGCAGTTTCTCCGACTGGTTGAATCAGCCCCAGCATTTT. Its translation: CASSFSDWLNQPQHF.

In regard to this clonotype: This clone may be a read error of a much larger clone one base away. The chain recombines TRBV5-1 with TRBJ2-7, with 7 bases identical to TRBD1. CDR3 length: 15 amino acids. Germline-derived CDR1 and CDR2 are SGHRS and YFSETQ. This chain's CDR3 is CASSRQGVGLYKQYF. CDR3 DNA sequence: TGTGCCAGCAGTCGACAGGGAGTGGGCCTCTACAAGCAGTACTTC.

This clonotype was recorded many times. The chain employs TRBV5-1 and TRBJ2-1; D unresolved. The V end was cut by 0 bases, the J end by 5 bases, with 12 bases between. Germline V gives CDR1 SGHRS, CDR2 YFSETQ. The CDR3 contains 15 residues. The CDR3 protein is CASSLGSSSNNEQFF. CDR3 bases: TGCGCCAGCAGCTTGGGGTCTAGTTCCAACAATGAGCAGTTCTTC.

This clonotype was seen ten or more times. The V call is TRBV4-2, the J call TRBJ1-1; D unresolved. CDR1 is LGHNA and CDR2 is YNFKEQ in the germline V gene. V was pared by 4 bases and J by 4 bases, with 16 bases between. The length of the CDR3 is 15 residues. Written as DNA, the CDR3 is TGTGCCAGCAGCCCACCTTTGGGCGGAGGCACTGAAGCTTTCTTT. This codes for CASSPPLGGGTEAFF.

This clonotype has at least ten counts. The V call is TRBV14, the J call TRBJ2-5, with D hard to call. V dropped 4 bases and J dropped 4 bases, with 16 bases sitting between them. The CDR3 covers 15 residues. CDR1 and CDR2 (germline): SGHDN, FVKESK. This CDR3 reads CASSPYKALGETQYF. The CDR3 DNA follows: TGTGCCAGCAGCCCCTACAAGGCCCTGGGAGAGACCCAGTACTTC.

The sample holds many counts of this clonotype. The chain has TRBV6-2 or TRBV6-3 and TRBJ2-1; 7 nucleotides align to TRBD1. The germline V gene has CDR1 MNHEY and CDR2 SVGEGT. The trim removed 7 bases at V and 4 bases at J, leaving 19 bases unmatched. This CDR3 spans 18 amino acids. CDR3 nucleotide sequence: TGTGCCAGCAAAAAGTGGTCCGGGATAGGGGGCCAATACAATGAGCAGTTCTTC. This gives the protein CASKKWSGIGGQYNEQFF.

Notes on this clonotype: Since a much larger clone is just one base distant, this may be a read error. V gene TRBV4-1 combines with J gene TRBJ1-1; D unresolved. The CDR3 has 17 residues. The germline V gene has CDR1 MGHRA and CDR2 YSYEKL. The CDR3 protein is CASSQDFAEKLNTEAIF. CDR3 DNA: TGCGCCAGCAGCCAAGATTTTGCAGAAAAGTTGAACACTGAAGCTATCTTT.

This clonotype was seen at least ten times. The chain employs TRBV28 and TRBJ1-2; D perhaps matches TRBD1 (5 bases). The CDR3 consists of 14 residues. Between the trimmed V and J ends, which lost 5 bases and 2 bases, there was a span of 12 bases. Germline values: CDR1 MDHEN, CDR2 SYDVKM. CDR3 nucleotide sequence: TGTGCCAGCAGTCCCCGGAACAGGAACTATGGCTACACCTTC. Its translation is CASSPRNRNYGYTF.

Remarks on this clonotype: One end of the junction varies from germline; a read error may be responsible. This chain links TRBV20-1 with TRBJ2-7; D is perhaps TRBD1 or TRBD2 (5 bases each). This CDR3 contains 14 residues. The germline CDR1 and CDR2 sequences are DFQATT and SNEGSKA (reference sequence). CDR3 in amino acids: CSAPSPGPPYGQYF. CDR3 DNA: TGCAGTGCCCCGAGCCCGGGACCACCCTACGGGCAGTACTTC.

In this sample, this clonotype turned up many times. The chain has TRBV12-3 or TRBV12-4 and TRBJ2-5; 10 positions match TRBD1. Losses at the gene ends were 6 bases for V and 7 bases for J; bases not matched to a gene: 5. CDR3 length: 13 amino acids. CDR3 residues: CASSPGTGVTQYF. Here the CDR3 DNA reads TGTGCCAGCAGCCCCGGGACAGGGGTGACCCAGTACTTC.

This clonotype was observed a few times. This sequence may be a read error, since a much larger clone differs from it by one base. The chain carries TRBV29-1 and TRBJ2-7, with TRBD2 identical over 10 bases. The CDR3 loop spans 13 amino acids. Germline trimming cut 1 base from V and 7 bases from J; bases unmatched to any gene: 4. Germline V gene sequence: CDR1 SQVTM, CDR2 ANQGSEA. The CDR3: CSVEGLAGAEQYF. The CDR3 DNA sequence: TGCAGCGTTGAAGGTCTAGCGGGAGCGGAGCAGTACTTC.

This clonotype is labeled medium-sized. This chain links TRBV11-3 with TRBJ2-1; D is unresolved. V was shortened by 3 bases and J by 6 bases, with 9 bases between the two germline ends. This CDR3 contains 13 residues. Germline V lookup: CDR1 SGHNT, CDR2 YENEEA. CDR3: CASSFQQPNEQFF. The CDR3 region has the DNA TGTGCCAGCAGCTTCCAACAGCCCAATGAGCAGTTCTTC.

In this sample, this clonotype turned up many times. J is TRBJ1-4 and V is TRBV27, with D perhaps TRBD1 (5 bases). The V gene lost 5 bases and the J gene lost 10 bases, with 17 bases spanning the gap. Germline V gene data show CDR1 as MNHEY and CDR2 as SMNVEV (reference sequence). CDR3 length: 14 residues. CDR3 sequence (DNA): TGTGCCAGCAGTAATCCTAAGGGGCGCGGAAAACTGTTTTTT. It translates to CASSNPKGRGKLFF.

This clonotype was seen repeatedly, ten times or more. The V call is TRBV27, the J call TRBJ1-4, with D possibly being TRBD1 (6 bases). V dropped 5 bases and J dropped 3 bases, with 10 bases sitting between them. The germline gives CDR1 MNHEY, CDR2 SMNVEV (reference sequence). The CDR3 sequence is 14 residues long. The CDR3 DNA reads as TGTGCCAGCAGTAGTGGGGGGCCTAATGAAAAACTGTTTTTT. Translation: CASSSGGPNEKLFF.

This clonotype was counted many times. The chain recombines TRBV7-9 with TRBJ2-6; no clear D gene. The V gene lost 7 bases and the J gene lost 0 bases, with 7 bases spanning the gap. Germline CDR1 reads SEHNR; CDR2 reads FQNEAQ (reference sequence). CDR3 length: 14 amino acids. The CDR3 DNA follows: TGTGCCAGCACCACAGTCTCTGGGGCCAACGTCCTGACTTTC. Its protein is CASTTVSGANVLTF.

This clonotype has at least ten counts. The chain combines TRBV6-1 with TRBJ1-1; D is ambiguous. Germline CDR1 reads MNHNS; CDR2 reads SASEGT. The CDR3 runs 11 residues. The ends were cut back, 3 bases at V and 8 bases at J, with 7 bases in the middle. Here the CDR3 reads CASSELGEAFF. The CDR3 DNA is TGTGCCAGCAGTGAGTTAGGGGAAGCTTTCTTT.

This clonotype appeared a few times. The chain joins TRBV28 to TRBJ2-5; 9 bases map to TRBD1. This CDR3 region has 16 residues. Germline V gene sequence: CDR1 MDHEN, CDR2 SYDVKM. Trimming at V came to 5 bases and at J to 5 bases, leaving 12 bases not matched to a gene. The CDR3 region has the DNA TGTGCCAGCAGTGAGATTCCGGGACAGGGAATGGAGACCCAGTACTTC. Encoded protein: CASSEIPGQGMETQYF.